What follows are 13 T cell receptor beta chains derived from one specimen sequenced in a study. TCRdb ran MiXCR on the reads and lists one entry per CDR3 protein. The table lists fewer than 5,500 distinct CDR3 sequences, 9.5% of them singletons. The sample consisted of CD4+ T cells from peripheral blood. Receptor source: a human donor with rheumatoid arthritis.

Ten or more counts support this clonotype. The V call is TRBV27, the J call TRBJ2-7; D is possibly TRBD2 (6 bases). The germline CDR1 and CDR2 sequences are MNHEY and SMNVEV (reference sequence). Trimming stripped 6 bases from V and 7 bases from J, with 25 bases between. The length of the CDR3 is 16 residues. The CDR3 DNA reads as TGTGCCAGCAGCCCAAGTCTGGGGGGTGCCCCAGTAGAGCAGTACTTC. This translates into CASSPSLGGAPVEQYF.

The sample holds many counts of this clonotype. The CDR3 spells CASSTGQWDGYTF. For the CDR3, the DNA is TGTGCCAGCAGCACGGGACAGTGGGATGGCTACACCTTC. The rearrangement joins TRBV7-9 to TRBJ1-2, with 7 bases identical to TRBD1. The CDR3 totals 13 residues. Germline CDR1 SEHNR, CDR2 FQNEAQ (reference sequence). With 5 bases clipped from V and 6 bases from J, the junction kept 6 bases outside the gene matches.

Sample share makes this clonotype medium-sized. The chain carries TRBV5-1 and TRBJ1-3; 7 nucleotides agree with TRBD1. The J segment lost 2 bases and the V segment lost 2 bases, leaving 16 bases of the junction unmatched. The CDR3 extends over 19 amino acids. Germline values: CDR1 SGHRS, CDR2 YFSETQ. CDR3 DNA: TGCGCCAGCAGCTTCAGACAGGGTGGTAGTAGTGGTGCTGGAAACACCATATATTTT. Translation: CASSFRQGGSSGAGNTIYF.

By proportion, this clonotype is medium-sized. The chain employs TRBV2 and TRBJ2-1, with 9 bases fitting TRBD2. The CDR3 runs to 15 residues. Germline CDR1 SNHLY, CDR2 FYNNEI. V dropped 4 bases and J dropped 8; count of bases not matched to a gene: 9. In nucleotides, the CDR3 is TGTGCCAGCAGTGTGGCGGGAGGGTTTTCAGATGAGCAGTTCTTC. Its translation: CASSVAGGFSDEQFF.

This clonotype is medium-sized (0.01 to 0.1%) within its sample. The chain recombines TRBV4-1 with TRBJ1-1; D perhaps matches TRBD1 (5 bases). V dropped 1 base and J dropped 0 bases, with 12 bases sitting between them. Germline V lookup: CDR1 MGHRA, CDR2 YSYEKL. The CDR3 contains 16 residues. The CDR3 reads CASSQVQTVMNTEAFF. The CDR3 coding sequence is TGCGCCAGCAGCCAAGTTCAGACAGTCATGAACACTGAAGCTTTCTTT.

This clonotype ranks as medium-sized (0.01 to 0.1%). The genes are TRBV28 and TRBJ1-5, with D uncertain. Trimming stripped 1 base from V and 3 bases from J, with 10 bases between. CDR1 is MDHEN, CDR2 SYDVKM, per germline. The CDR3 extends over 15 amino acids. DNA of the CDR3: TGTGCCAGCAGTTTATCCTCGGGTTTCAATCAGCCCCAGCATTTT. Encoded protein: CASSLSSGFNQPQHF.

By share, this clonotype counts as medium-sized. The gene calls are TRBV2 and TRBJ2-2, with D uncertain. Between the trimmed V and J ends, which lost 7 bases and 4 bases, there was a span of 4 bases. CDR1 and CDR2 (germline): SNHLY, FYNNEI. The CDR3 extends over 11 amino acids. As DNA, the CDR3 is TGTGCCAGCACCCTCACCGGGGAGCTGTTTTTT. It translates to CASTLTGELFF. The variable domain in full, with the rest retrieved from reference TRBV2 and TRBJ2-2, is EPEVTQTPSHQVTQMGQEVILRCVPISNHLYFYWYRQILGQKVEFLVSFYNNEISEKSEIFDDQFSVERPDGSNFTLKIRSTKLEDSAMYFCASTLTGELFFGEGSRLTVL.

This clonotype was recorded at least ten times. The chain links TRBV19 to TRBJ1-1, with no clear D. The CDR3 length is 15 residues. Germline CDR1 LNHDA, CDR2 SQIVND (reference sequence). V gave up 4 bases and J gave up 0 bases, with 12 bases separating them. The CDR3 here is CASSNARRMNTEAFF. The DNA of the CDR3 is TGTGCCAGTAGTAACGCCAGAAGAATGAACACTGAAGCTTTCTTT.

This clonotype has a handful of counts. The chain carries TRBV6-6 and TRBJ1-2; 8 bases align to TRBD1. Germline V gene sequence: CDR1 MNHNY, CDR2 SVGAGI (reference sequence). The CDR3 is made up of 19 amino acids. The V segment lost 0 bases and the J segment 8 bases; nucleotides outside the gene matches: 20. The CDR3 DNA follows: TGTGCCAGCAGTTACTCGGACGAGCCAGGGGGCCTACCCGGGGGAGGCTACACCTTC. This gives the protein CASSYSDEPGGLPGGGYTF.

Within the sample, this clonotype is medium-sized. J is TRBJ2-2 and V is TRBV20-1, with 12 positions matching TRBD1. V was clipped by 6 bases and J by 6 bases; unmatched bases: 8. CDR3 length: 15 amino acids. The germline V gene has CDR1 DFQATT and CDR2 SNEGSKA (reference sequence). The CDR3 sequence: CSAPGTGGAPGELFF. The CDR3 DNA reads TGCAGTGCACCTGGGACAGGGGGCGCCCCCGGGGAGCTGTTTTTT.

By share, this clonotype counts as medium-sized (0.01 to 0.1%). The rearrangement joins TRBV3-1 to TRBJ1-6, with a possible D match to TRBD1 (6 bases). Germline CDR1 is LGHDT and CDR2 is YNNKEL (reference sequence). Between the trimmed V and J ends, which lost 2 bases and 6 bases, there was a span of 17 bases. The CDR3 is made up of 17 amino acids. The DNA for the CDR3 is TGTGCCAGCAGCCAAAAGATAGGGGGGTTAGGTAATTCACCCCTCCACTTT. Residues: CASSQKIGGLGNSPLHF.

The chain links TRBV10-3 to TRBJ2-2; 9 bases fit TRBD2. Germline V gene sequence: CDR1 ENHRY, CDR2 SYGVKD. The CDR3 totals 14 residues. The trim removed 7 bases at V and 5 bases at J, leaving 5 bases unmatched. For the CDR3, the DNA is TGTGCCATCAAGACTAGCGGTGGGACCGGGGAGCTGTTTTTT. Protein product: CAIKTSGGTGELFF.

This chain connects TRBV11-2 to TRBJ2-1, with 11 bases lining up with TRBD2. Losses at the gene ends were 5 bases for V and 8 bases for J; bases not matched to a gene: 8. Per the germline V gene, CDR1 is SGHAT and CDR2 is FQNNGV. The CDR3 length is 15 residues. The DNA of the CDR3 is TGTGCCAGCAGCCAACTAGCGGGAGACGGCTATGAGCAGTTCTTC. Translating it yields CASSQLAGDGYEQFF. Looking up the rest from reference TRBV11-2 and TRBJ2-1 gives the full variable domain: EAGVAQSPRYKIIEKRQSVAFWCNPISGHATLYWYQQILGQGPKLLIQFQNNGVVDDSQLPKDRFSAERLKGVDSTLKIQPAKLEDSAVYLCASSQLAGDGYEQFFGPGTRLTVL.